What follows is one T cell receptor beta chain and its context. This record belongs to a study of cytomegalovirus exposure and HLA in healthy donors. Germline CDR1 reads LNHDA; CDR2 reads SQIVND (reference sequence). The CDR3 runs 14 residues. With 6 bases removed from V and 1 base from J, the gap between germline ends came to 10 bases. The primer mix had 60 Vbeta and 13 Jbeta primers. Profiling relied on immunoSEQ multiplex PCR, and the TCRdb table lists in-frame clones only, not all of them. The table has around 130,000 clones, about four fifths seen once. The sequence was collected from a young woman in good health and CMV-seronegative. V gene TRBV19 combines with J gene TRBJ1-5, with D maybe TRBD1 (5 bases). The sequenced sample consisted of PBMCs. DNA for the CDR3: TGTGCCAGTAGGTGGCCAGGGAGCAATCAGCCCCAGCATTTT. This encodes CASRWPGSNQPQHF.